The 7 T cell receptor beta chains below all came from one sample that was sequenced in a study of blood T cell repertoires in COVID-19. Here immunoSEQ multiplex PCR was the method, and the copy in TCRdb shows in-frame clones only, minus some. The sample yields about 250,000 clones, around 88% seen once. Material: peripheral blood. The source is a woman at least 80 years old with COVID-19, enrolled during active disease.

The chain uses TRBV14 and TRBJ1-4, with D tentatively TRBD1 (5 bases). V shed 2 bases and J shed 0 bases, with 7 bases lying between them. There are 15 residues in the CDR3. Germline CDR1 SGHDN, CDR2 FVKESK. CDR3 DNA sequence: TGTGCCAGCAGCCAACAGGGCGCAACTAATGAAAAACTGTTTTTT. This encodes CASSQQGATNEKLFF.

The chain carries TRBV11-2 and TRBJ1-1; the match to TRBD1 covers 7 bases. J gave up 0 bases and V 7 bases, and 2 bases lay outside the gene matches. This CDR3 region has 13 residues. From germline, CDR1 is SGHAT and CDR2 FQNNGV. The CDR3 DNA follows: TGTGCCAGCACCCAGGGGGTGAACACTGAAGCTTTCTTT. Its protein product is CASTQGVNTEAFF.

The chain uses TRBV19 and TRBJ1-2; TRBD1 is a possible D gene (6 bases). Trimming took off 4 bases at V and 2 bases at J, with 11 bases between the two ends. Germline V gene data show CDR1 as LNHDA and CDR2 as SQIVND (reference sequence). CDR3 length: 14 amino acids. The CDR3, as DNA: TGTGCCAGTAGTAGAAAGGGGGAAAACTATGGCTACACCTTC. Translating it yields CASSRKGENYGYTF. Filled out from reference TRBV19 and TRBJ1-2, the complete variable domain reads DGGITQSPKYLFRKEGQNVTLSCEQNLNHDAMYWYRQDPGQGLRLIYYSQIVNDFQKGDIAEGYSVSREKKESFPLTVTSAQKNPTAFYLCASSRKGENYGYTFGSGTRLTVV.

The CDR3 here is CATSRERDPLHF. In DNA, the CDR3 is TGTGCCACCAGCAGAGAGAGAGATCCCCTCCACTTT. The V and J genes are TRBV15 and TRBJ1-6, with D uncertain. With 0 bases removed from V and 13 bases from J, the gap between germline ends came to 7 bases. Germline V gives CDR1 LNHNV, CDR2 YYDKDF (reference sequence). This CDR3 spans 12 amino acids.

V gene TRBV24-1 combines with J gene TRBJ1-5; D is perhaps TRBD1 (6 bases). V was cut by 8 bases and J by 0 bases, with 16 bases left in between. Looked up from germline, CDR1 is KGHDR and CDR2 is SFDVKD. This CDR3 comprises 16 residues. The CDR3 bases are TGTGCCACCATGGAACTACAGGGAAATAGCAATCAGCCCCAGCATTTT. Its protein is CATMELQGNSNQPQHF.

V gene TRBV27 combines with J gene TRBJ2-3, with TRBD2 matching 7 bases. The J segment lost 1 base and the V segment lost 3 bases, leaving 7 bases of the junction unmatched. Germline V CDR1 and CDR2: MNHEY, SMNVEV (reference sequence). This CDR3 comprises 16 residues. DNA for the CDR3: TGTGCCAGCAGTTTGGGAGGGGAATGGGGCACAGATACGCAGTATTTT. Its protein product is CASSLGGEWGTDTQYF.

The chain is built from TRBV30 and TRBJ1-1; D possibly corresponds to TRBD1 (5 bases). Germline V gene data show CDR1 as GTSNPN and CDR2 as SVGIG (reference sequence). Trimming shortened V by 3 bases and J by 5 bases, and 16 bases separated the two germline ends. The CDR3 length is 14 residues. The CDR3, as DNA: TGTGCCTGGAGCGTTGGAGGCGGGGGGACTGAAGCTTTCTTT. This gives the protein CAWSVGGGGTEAFF.